This TCR beta chain was observed in a study of shared clonotypes between healthy human individuals. Clones were read by immunoSEQ multiplex PCR, and TCRdb kept only the in-frame ones, dropping some. The repertoire holds millions of clones, with 90% to 95% as singletons. Germline CDR1 is KGHSH and CDR2 is LQKENI. Trimming left V 6 bases short and J 8 bases short, with 14 bases between. CDR3 length: 13 residues. The chain joins TRBV18 to TRBJ2-1, with unresolved D. The clonotype comes from a man aged 18-30 years in good health. The sequenced sample consisted of naive CD4+ T cells sorted from blood. Subset here: CD45RA+ positively selected. DNA for the CDR3: TGTGCCAGCTCCCTTACGGCTTTTTATGAGCAGTTCTTC. It is translated as CASSLTAFYEQFF.